The TCR beta chain under discussion was sequenced for a study of shared clonotypes between healthy human individuals. Points from the study as a whole: A small donor pool kept down the genetic and exposure-history diversity that was represented. Sequencing of the sorted subsets was shown by rarefaction to be incomplete despite large depth. Generation of non-shared clonotypes was less probable than generation of clonotypes shared by all four donors.

This CDR3 contains 19 residues. V lost 0 bases, J lost 0 bases, and 18 bases lay in between. Germline-derived CDR1 and CDR2 are ENHRY and SYGVKD. Sequencing was performed with immunoSEQ multiplex PCR; in TCRdb, only in-frame clones are kept and a portion is missing. The table lists approximately 720,000 clones, roughly nine tenths of them singletons, with 24% in the top ten. In regard to this clone: Its antigen is still unknown.

Naive CD8 cells comprised CD45RO-negative, CCR7-positively selected cells, excluding terminally differentiated effector memory CD45RA+ cells. The receptor's source is a man aged 25 to 45 in good health. The chain carries TRBV10-3 and TRBJ2-1; D possibly corresponds to TRBD2 (5 bases). The sequencing input was naive CD8+ T cells sorted from blood. CDR3 nucleotides: TGTGCCATCAGTGAGTCCCACCCAGGACCGGGATTCTCCTACAATGAGCAGTTCTTC. Translation gives CAISESHPGPGFSYNEQFF.